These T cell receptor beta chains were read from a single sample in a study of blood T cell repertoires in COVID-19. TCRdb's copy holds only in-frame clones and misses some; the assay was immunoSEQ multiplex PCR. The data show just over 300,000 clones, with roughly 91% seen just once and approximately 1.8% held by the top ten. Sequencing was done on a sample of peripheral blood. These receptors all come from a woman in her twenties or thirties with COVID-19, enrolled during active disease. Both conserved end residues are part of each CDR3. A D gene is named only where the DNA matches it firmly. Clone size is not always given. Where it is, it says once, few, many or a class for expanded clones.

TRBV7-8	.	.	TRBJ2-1	CASSQGGGANEQFF	TGTGCCAGCAGCCAGGGAGGAGGGGCAAATGAGCAGTTCTTC
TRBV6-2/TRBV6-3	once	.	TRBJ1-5	CASSYERLYQPQHF	TGTGCCAGCAGTTACGAGAGGCTTTACCAGCCCCAGCATTTT
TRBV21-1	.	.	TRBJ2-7	CASSSYAGQLRDEQYF	TGTGCCAGCAGCTCCTACGCCGGACAGTTACGAGACGAGCAGTACTTC
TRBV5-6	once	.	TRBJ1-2	CASSLGPVLVGYTF	TGTGCCAGCAGCTTGGGACCCGTCCTAGTTGGCTACACCTTC
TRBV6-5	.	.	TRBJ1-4	CASNGIPATNEKLFF	TGTGCCAGCAATGGTATACCGGCAACTAATGAAAAACTGTTTTTT
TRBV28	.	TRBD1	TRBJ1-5	CASRTRDRGNQPQHF	TGTGCCAGCAGGACTCGGGACAGGGGAAATCAGCCCCAGCATTTT
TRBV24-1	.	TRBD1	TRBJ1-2	CATSVRGTGGGYTF	TGTGCCACCAGTGTGAGAGGGACAGGGGGAGGCTACACCTTC
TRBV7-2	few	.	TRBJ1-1	CASSLVAGWVNTEAFF	TGTGCCAGCAGCTTAGTAGCGGGCTGGGTGAACACTGAAGCTTTCTTT
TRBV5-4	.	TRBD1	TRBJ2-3	CASSRKTGNTDTQYF	TGTGCCAGCAGCCGGAAGACAGGGAACACAGATACGCAGTATTTT
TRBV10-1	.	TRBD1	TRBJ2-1	CASSGDRGREFF	TGCGCCAGCAGCGGGGACAGGGGGCGTGAGTTCTTC
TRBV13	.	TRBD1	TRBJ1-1	CASRVGDRGRVSPEAFF	TGTGCCAGCAGGGTAGGGGACAGGGGGCGCGTGAGCCCTGAAGCTTTCTTT
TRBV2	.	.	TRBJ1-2	CASSEGHYYGYTF	TGTGCCAGCAGTGAGGGACACTACTATGGCTACACCTTC
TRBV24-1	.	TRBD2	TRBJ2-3	CATSDSGLTLDTQYF	TGTGCCACCAGTGACTCGGGACTAACTCTGGATACGCAGTATTTT
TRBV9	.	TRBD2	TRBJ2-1	CASSPLAGIYNEQFF	TGTGCCAGCAGCCCTTTAGCGGGGATCTACAATGAGCAGTTCTTC
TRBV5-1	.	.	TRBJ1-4	CASSLTGTDGEKLFF	TGCGCCAGCAGCTTGACAGGGACCGATGGTGAAAAACTGTTTTTT
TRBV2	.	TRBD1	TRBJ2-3	CAKGQGAKSTDTQYF	TGTGCCAAGGGACAGGGGGCGAAGAGCACAGATACGCAGTATTTT
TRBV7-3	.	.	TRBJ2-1	CASSLQFNPPYNEQFF	TGTGCCAGCAGCTTACAGTTTAACCCACCCTACAATGAGCAGTTCTTC
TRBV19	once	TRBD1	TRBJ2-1	CASSPRQGGQFF	TGTGCCAGTAGTCCAAGACAGGGTGGGCAGTTCTTC
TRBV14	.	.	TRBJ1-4	CASSQDQVWEKLFF	TGTGCCAGCAGCCAAGATCAGGTATGGGAAAAACTGTTTTTT
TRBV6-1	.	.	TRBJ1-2	CASSELAGEYYGYTF	TGTGCCAGCAGTGAATTGGCGGGGGAATACTATGGCTACACCTTC
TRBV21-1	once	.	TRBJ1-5	CASSKPAGEGNQPQHF	TGTGCCAGCAGCAAACCCGCGGGGGAGGGCAATCAGCCCCAGCATTTT
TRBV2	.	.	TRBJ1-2	CASSAYGVYTF	TGTGCCAGCAGCGCCTACGGGGTCTACACCTTC
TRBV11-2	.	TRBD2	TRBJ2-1	CASNEGLAPYNEQFF	TGTGCCAGCAACGAGGGACTAGCCCCATACAATGAGCAGTTCTTC
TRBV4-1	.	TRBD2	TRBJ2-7	CASSPARRGGNEQYF	TGCGCCAGCAGCCCCGCACGGCGGGGGGGCAACGAGCAGTACTTC
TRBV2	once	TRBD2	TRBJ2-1	CASSVGRGGDNEQFF	TGTGCCAGCAGTGTGGGGCGGGGGGGCGACAATGAGCAGTTCTTC